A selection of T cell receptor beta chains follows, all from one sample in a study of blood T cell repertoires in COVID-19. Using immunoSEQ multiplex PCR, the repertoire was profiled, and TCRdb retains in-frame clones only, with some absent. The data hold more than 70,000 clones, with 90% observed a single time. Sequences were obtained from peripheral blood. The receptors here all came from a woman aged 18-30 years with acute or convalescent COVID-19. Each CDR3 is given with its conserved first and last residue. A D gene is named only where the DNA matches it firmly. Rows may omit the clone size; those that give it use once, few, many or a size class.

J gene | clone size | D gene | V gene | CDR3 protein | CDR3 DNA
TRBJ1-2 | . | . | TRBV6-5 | CATSTVPPGFGYTF | TGTGCCACTTCCACAGTCCCCCCGGGGTTCGGCTACACCTTC
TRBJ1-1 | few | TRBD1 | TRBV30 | CAWRDRENTEAFF | TGTGCCTGGAGGGACAGGGAGAACACTGAAGCTTTCTTT
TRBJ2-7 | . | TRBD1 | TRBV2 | CASSATGGGYEQYF | TGTGCCAGCAGTGCCACAGGGGGTGGCTACGAGCAGTACTTC
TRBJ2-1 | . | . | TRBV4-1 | CASSQGQTGRSYNEQFF | TGCGCCAGCAGCCAAGGACAAACAGGGCGCTCCTACAATGAGCAGTTCTTC
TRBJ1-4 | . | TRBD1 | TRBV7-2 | CASSLMPRTGEKLFF | TGTGCCAGCAGCTTAATGCCTCGGACAGGGGAAAAACTGTTTTTT
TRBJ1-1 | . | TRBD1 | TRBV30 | CAWTGGYYTEAFF | TGTGCCTGGACAGGGGGATATTATACTGAAGCTTTCTTT
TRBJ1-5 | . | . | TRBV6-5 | CASRSRNQGNQPQHF | TGTGCCAGCAGGTCGCGGAACCAGGGGAATCAGCCCCAGCATTTT
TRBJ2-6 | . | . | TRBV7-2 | CASSLAAGYPASGANVLTF | TGTGCCAGCAGCTTAGCGGCGGGTTACCCGGCCTCTGGGGCCAACGTCCTGACTTTC
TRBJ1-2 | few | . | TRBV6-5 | CASRERTSTGYGYTF | TGTGCCAGCAGGGAGAGGACATCAACGGGCTATGGCTACACCTTC
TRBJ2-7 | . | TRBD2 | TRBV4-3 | CASSQQTSFEQYF | TGCGCCAGCAGCCAGCAGACTAGCTTCGAGCAGTACTTC
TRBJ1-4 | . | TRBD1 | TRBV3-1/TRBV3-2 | CASSPGTGQEKLFF | TGTGCCAGCAGCCCCGGGACAGGGCAGGAAAAACTGTTTTTT
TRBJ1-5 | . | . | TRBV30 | CAWSRTGSSQPQHF | TGTGCCTGGAGTCGTACAGGGAGCAGTCAGCCCCAGCATTTT
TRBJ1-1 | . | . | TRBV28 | CASSLPRRTEAFF | TGTGCCAGCAGTTTACCTCGGAGGACTGAAGCTTTCTTT
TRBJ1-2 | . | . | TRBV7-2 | CASSPGTNYGYTF | TGTGCCAGCAGCCCAGGGACTAACTATGGCTACACCTTC
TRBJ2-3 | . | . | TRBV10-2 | CASSEYYTDTQYF | TGCGCCAGCAGTGAGTATTACACAGATACGCAGTATTTT
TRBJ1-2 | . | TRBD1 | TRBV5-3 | CARSSSGGSYGYTF | TGTGCCAGAAGCTCTTCAGGGGGCTCCTATGGCTACACCTTC
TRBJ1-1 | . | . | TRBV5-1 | CASRTATGETEAFF | TGCGCCAGCAGGACTGCGACAGGTGAAACTGAAGCTTTCTTT
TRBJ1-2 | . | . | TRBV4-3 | CASSQEAGPYGYTF | TGCGCCAGCAGCCAAGAAGCAGGGCCCTATGGCTACACCTTC
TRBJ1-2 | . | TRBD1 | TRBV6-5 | CASRDRFLTSDTF | TGTGCCAGCAGGGACAGGTTTCTGACCTCGGACACCTTC
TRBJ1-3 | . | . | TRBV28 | CASSFGGTGGNTIYF | TGTGCCAGCAGTTTCGGGGGGACGGGTGGCAACACCATATATTTT
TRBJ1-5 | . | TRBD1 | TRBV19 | CASSSRRTGGNQPQHF | TGTGCCAGTAGTAGCCGGCGGACAGGGGGTAATCAGCCCCAGCATTTT
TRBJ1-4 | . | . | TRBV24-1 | CATSAGTQGLNEKLFF | TGTGCCACCAGTGCTGGAACACAGGGCCTTAATGAAAAACTGTTTTTT
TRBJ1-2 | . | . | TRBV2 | CASSDGTTNYGYTF | TGTGCCAGCAGTGACGGGACAACTAACTATGGCTACACCTTC
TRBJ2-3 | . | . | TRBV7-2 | CASSQGTITDTQYF | TGTGCCAGCAGCCAGGGGACTATCACAGATACGCAGTATTTT
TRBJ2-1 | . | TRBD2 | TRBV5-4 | CASSLGKGLAGNEQFF | TGTGCCAGCAGCCTCGGGAAGGGACTAGCGGGAAATGAGCAGTTCTTC
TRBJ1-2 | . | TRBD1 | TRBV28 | CASSLSVTGISYGYTF | TGTGCCAGCAGTTTATCCGTGACAGGGATAAGCTACGGCTACACCTTC
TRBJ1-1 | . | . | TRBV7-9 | CASSWGGGRMNTEAFF | TGTGCCAGCAGCTGGGGCGGGGGTCGGATGAACACTGAAGCTTTCTTT
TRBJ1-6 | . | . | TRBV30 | CAWRTRYRDNSPLHF | TGTGCCTGGAGGACCCGGTACAGGGATAATTCACCCCTCCACTTT
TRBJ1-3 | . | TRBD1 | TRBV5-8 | CASSPGTGTLGDTIYF | TGTGCCAGCAGCCCAGGGACAGGAACCTTGGGCGACACCATATATTTT
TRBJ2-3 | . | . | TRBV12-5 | CASGLGAGAPTDTQYF | TGTGCTAGTGGTTTGGGGGCAGGGGCCCCAACAGATACGCAGTATTTT
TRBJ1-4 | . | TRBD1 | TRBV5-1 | CASSFSGTGGSEKLFF | TGCGCCAGCAGCTTTTCCGGGACAGGGGGCTCTGAAAAACTGTTTTTT
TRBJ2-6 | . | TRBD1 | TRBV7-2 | CASRSGTGGSGANVLTF | TGTGCCAGCAGATCCGGGACAGGGGGCTCTGGGGCCAACGTCCTGACTTTC
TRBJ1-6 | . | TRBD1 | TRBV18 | CASSQSQGAKSPLHF | TGTGCCAGCTCCCAATCACAGGGGGCGAAATCACCCCTCCACTTT
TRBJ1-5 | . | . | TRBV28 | CASALTQNFNQPQHF | TGTGCCAGCGCACTGACTCAGAATTTCAATCAGCCCCAGCATTTT
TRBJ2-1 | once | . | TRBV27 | CASSDTGGEVWDEQFF | TGTGCCAGCAGTGATACAGGGGGGGAAGTTTGGGATGAGCAGTTCTTC
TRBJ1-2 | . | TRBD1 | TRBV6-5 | CASRQGQGAHGYTF | TGTGCCAGCAGACAAGGACAGGGGGCGCATGGCTACACCTTC
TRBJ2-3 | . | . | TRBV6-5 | CASRLREFTDTQYF | TGTGCCAGCAGACTCCGGGAGTTCACAGATACGCAGTATTTT
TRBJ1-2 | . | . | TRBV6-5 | CASSAGSFYGYTF | TGTGCCAGCAGCGCCGGGAGCTTCTATGGCTACACCTTC
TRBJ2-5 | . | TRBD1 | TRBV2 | CASKRGQGAGQTQYF | TGTGCCAGCAAGAGAGGACAGGGGGCGGGACAGACCCAGTACTTC
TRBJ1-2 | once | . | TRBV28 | CASTPSNGRGYTF | TGTGCCAGCACCCCGTCAAATGGGCGCGGCTACACCTTC
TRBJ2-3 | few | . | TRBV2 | CASSGDSTGADTQYF | TGTGCCAGCAGTGGGGACTCGACGGGTGCAGATACGCAGTATTTT
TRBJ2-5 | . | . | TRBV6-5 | CASSYSQNQETQYF | TGTGCCAGCAGTTACTCCCAGAACCAAGAGACCCAGTACTTC
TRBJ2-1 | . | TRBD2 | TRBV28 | CASTLLAGGPNEQFF | TGTGCCAGCACTTTACTAGCGGGGGGCCCCAATGAGCAGTTCTTC
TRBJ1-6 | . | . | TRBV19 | CASSAQRSSYNSPLHF | TGTGCCAGTAGTGCCCAACGGAGCTCCTATAATTCACCCCTCCACTTT